Listed below are T cell receptor beta chains from one sample, sequenced in a study of vaccination effects on CD4 cells after COVID-19. Here immunoSEQ multiplex PCR was the method, and the copy in TCRdb shows in-frame clones only, minus some. Altogether tens of thousands of clones are present, roughly 74% being singletons, with the ten largest covering 1.5% to 2%. These TCRs' antigens remain unknown. Specimen: CD4+ T cells from PBMCs cultured with HCoV-229E spike peptides, collected before COVID-19 vaccination. The receptors were gathered from a human donor who received a COVID-19 vaccine. Both conserved end residues are part of each CDR3. A D gene is named only where the DNA matches it firmly. Only some rows state a clone size, as once, few, many or a class for expanded clones.

DNA	CDR3	D	V	J	size
TGTGCCAGCAGCTGGGGCAGCGAAAAGTCCCTCCACTTT	CASSWGSEKSLHF	NA	TRBV5-6	TRBJ1-6	NA
TGTGCCACCAGTGATAGGACAGGGCTGGGGACCCAGTACTTC	CATSDRTGLGTQYF	TRBD1	TRBV24-1	TRBJ2-5	NA
TGTGCCAGCAGACTAGCGGGGGTTGGAGATACGCAGTATTTT	CASRLAGVGDTQYF	TRBD2	TRBV19	TRBJ2-3	NA
TGCAGCGTTTTTGCCGCCACTCCGAACACTGAAGCTTTCTTT	CSVFAATPNTEAFF	NA	TRBV29-1	TRBJ1-1	NA
TGTGCCAGCAGCTTAGGGCCGGACAGGGGCACCGGGGAGCTGTTTTTT	CASSLGPDRGTGELFF	TRBD1	TRBV7-7	TRBJ2-2	NA
TGTGCCAGCAGCTCTGACAGGGGGCGAGGCAATGAGCAGTTCTTC	CASSSDRGRGNEQFF	TRBD1	TRBV7-2	TRBJ2-1	few
TGTGCCATCGGGACGGGGGGAGACAATGAGCAGTTCTTC	CAIGTGGDNEQFF	TRBD2	TRBV10-3	TRBJ2-1	NA
TGTGCCAGCTCACTCACCGACGGGCGGCCCCAGCATTTT	CASSLTDGRPQHF	NA	TRBV18	TRBJ1-5	NA
TGTGCCAGCAGTTACGGGAATTATGGCTACACCTTC	CASSYGNYGYTF	NA	TRBV12-3/TRBV12-4	TRBJ1-2	once
TGTGCCAGCAGCACCTGGACTAGTTCGGGCGGGGAGCTGTTTTTT	CASSTWTSSGGELFF	TRBD2	TRBV7-2	TRBJ2-2	few
TGTGCCAGCAGCGCAAGGGATCTAGCCAAAAACATTCAGTACTTC	CASSARDLAKNIQYF	NA	TRBV5-8	TRBJ2-4	NA
TGCGCCAGCAGCCAGCCTTGGGGTGGACGGCATGGATGGACCCAGTACTTC	CASSQPWGGRHGWTQYF	NA	TRBV4-1	TRBJ2-5	few
TGCGCCAGCAGGCTAGCGGGGGGGCCCGCAGATACGCAGTATTTT	CASRLAGGPADTQYF	TRBD2	TRBV10-2	TRBJ2-3	once
TGTGCCAGTAGTATCGACGGGACTAGCGGACACTCAGCGTACTTC	CASSIDGTSGHSAYF	TRBD2	TRBV19	TRBJ2-5	NA
TGTGCCAGCAGACGACTAGCGGGGGGGACCCAGTACTTC	CASRRLAGGTQYF	TRBD2	TRBV7-2	TRBJ2-5	NA
TGTGCCAGCAGCAGCTCGACAGGTTTAACTGGAAACACCATATATTTT	CASSSSTGLTGNTIYF	NA	TRBV9	TRBJ1-3	NA
TGTGCCAGCAGTTACAGACAGAGCTATAATTCACCCCTCCACTTT	CASSYRQSYNSPLHF	NA	TRBV6-5	TRBJ1-6	few
TGCAGCGTTGTACCCGGGTTCGCGTCCAGTGGGCGAGCGCAGTTCTTC	CSVVPGFASSGRAQFF	NA	TRBV29-1	TRBJ2-1	NA
TGCGCCAGCAGCCAAGATCTTAAGGGGAGTAACTATGGCTACACCTTC	CASSQDLKGSNYGYTF	NA	TRBV4-1	TRBJ1-2	NA
TGCGCCAGCAGCTTCCTAACACCGACAGTTTCTAGCACAGATACGCAGTATTTT	CASSFLTPTVSSTDTQYF	NA	TRBV5-1	TRBJ2-3	NA
TGTGCCAGCAGCATAATGGCATTTCAGGGGTTATATGGCTACACCTTC	CASSIMAFQGLYGYTF	NA	TRBV7-2	TRBJ1-2	NA
TGTGCCAGCAGCCCCGGCCGGGGGGCCGTAGATACGCAGTATTTT	CASSPGRGAVDTQYF	NA	TRBV9	TRBJ2-3	NA
TGTGCCAGCAGCCGGAGCAGGGGGATCACCGGGGAGCTGTTTTTT	CASSRSRGITGELFF	TRBD1	TRBV6-2/TRBV6-3	TRBJ2-2	once
TGCGCCAGCAGCCCTCAGGTAGGGGCAGAAGAGACCCAGTACTTC	CASSPQVGAEETQYF	NA	TRBV5-1	TRBJ2-5	NA